The rows below give T cell receptor beta chains drawn from one sample of a study of blood T cell repertoires in COVID-19. Measured with immunoSEQ multiplex PCR; TCRdb has only the in-frame clones, and not every one. The table lists some 200,000 clones, about 79% of them singletons. Sequencing was carried out using PBMCs or T cells enriched from blood (not recorded which). The receptors were sampled from a woman between 40 and 50 years old with acute COVID-19. Both conserved end residues are part of each CDR3. A D gene is named only where the DNA matches it firmly. Size is omitted from some rows. Given values are once, few, many or a class for expanded clones.

. | . | TRBJ2-1 | TRBV5-1 | TGCGCCAGCAGCTTAAATGAGGGAGAGCAGTTCTTC | CASSLNEGEQFF
. | . | TRBJ2-2 | TRBV4-2 | TGTGCCAGCAGCCAAGAAACTACGGCATCGAACACCGGGGAGCTGTTTTTT | CASSQETTASNTGELFF
TRBD1 | . | TRBJ1-1 | TRBV11-2 | TGTGCCATCTCACAGGGGGAGAACACTGAAGCTTTCTTT | CAISQGENTEAFF
. | . | TRBJ2-6 | TRBV6-5 | TGTGCCAGCAGGGGCGCCTCGGCTGGGGCCAACGTCCTGACTTTC | CASRGASAGANVLTF
TRBD2 | . | TRBJ2-5 | TRBV10-3 | TGTGCCATCAGTGTCTCGGGGTCTAGCGGGGGGGAAGAGACCCAGTACTTC | CAISVSGSSGGEETQYF
. | . | TRBJ1-1 | TRBV13 | TGTGCCAGCAGCTTAGAGAGGGACATGAACACTGAAGCTTTCTTT | CASSLERDMNTEAFF
TRBD1 | . | TRBJ1-2 | TRBV9 | TGTGCCAGCAGCGTCGGGACAGGGAGCTATGGCTACACCTTC | CASSVGTGSYGYTF
. | few | TRBJ1-6 | TRBV6-6 | TGTGCCAGCAGTCTAAAGCCCAAGGGGGGGAGCTCCTATAATTCACCCCTCCACTTT | CASSLKPKGGSSYNSPLHF
. | . | TRBJ1-1 | TRBV5-1 | TGCGCCAGCAGCCTCATGTCCAGGTCAGGGAACACTGAAGCTTTCTTT | CASSLMSRSGNTEAFF
TRBD1 | . | TRBJ2-2 | TRBV18 | TGTGCCAGCTCAGGACAGGGAAACACCGGGGAGCTGTTTTTT | CASSGQGNTGELFF
TRBD1 | once | TRBJ2-2 | TRBV2 | TGTGCCAGCAGTGGGACAGGGGGCACCGGGGAGCTGTTTTTT | CASSGTGGTGELFF
. | few | TRBJ1-2 | TRBV18 | TGTGCCAGCTCACCTGTGAGCGAGAGCTATGGCTACACCTTC | CASSPVSESYGYTF
. | . | TRBJ1-1 | TRBV7-2 | TGTGCCAGCAGCCCACAGGTCATGAACACTGAAGCTTTCTTT | CASSPQVMNTEAFF
. | . | TRBJ1-2 | TRBV6-6 | TGTGCCATCTCAGGGCTAAATAACTATGGCTACACCTTC | CAISGLNNYGYTF
TRBD1 | . | TRBJ2-7 | TRBV7-8 | TGTGCCAGCAGCTTAGGGAGACAGGGATTGGAGCAGTACTTC | CASSLGRQGLEQYF
TRBD1 | . | TRBJ1-2 | TRBV9 | TGTGCCAGCAGCCCACAGGGGAACTATGGCTACACCTTC | CASSPQGNYGYTF
. | . | TRBJ1-2 | TRBV24-1 | TGTGCCACCAGTGAGGGGCGACGGAACTATGGCTACACCTTC | CATSEGRRNYGYTF
. | once | TRBJ1-2 | TRBV5-1 | TGCGCCAGCAGCCCCAACCCAGGGTTCGACTATGGCTACACCTTC | CASSPNPGFDYGYTF
. | . | TRBJ1-2 | TRBV6-5 | TGTGCCAGCAGGTACCAGAACTATGGCTACACCTTC | CASRYQNYGYTF
TRBD1 | . | TRBJ2-7 | TRBV11-3 | TGTGCCAGCAGCCCAAGACAGGGTGGTTCCGAGCAGTACTTC | CASSPRQGGSEQYF
TRBD1 | once | TRBJ1-6 | TRBV11-2 | TGTGCCAGCAGCTTTCGACAGGGGTTAACCAATAATTCACCCCTCCACTTT | CASSFRQGLTNNSPLHF
TRBD1 | . | TRBJ2-2 | TRBV5-1 | TGCGCCAGCAGCCCAACAGGGGTAACCGGGGAGCTGTTTTTT | CASSPTGVTGELFF
. | . | TRBJ1-1 | TRBV30 | TGTGCCTGGAGTGTAGAAGTGAGTGCTTTCTTT | CAWSVEVSAFF
. | few | TRBJ1-6 | TRBV2 | TGTGCCAGCAGTGGTACAGGGATACAACCCAGCTCCTATAATTCACCCCTCCACTTT | CASSGTGIQPSSYNSPLHF
TRBD1 | . | TRBJ2-7 | TRBV11-3 | TGTGCCAGCAGCTTCGAGGGGGCGAGAGAGCAGTACTTC | CASSFEGAREQYF
. | . | TRBJ1-3 | TRBV28 | TGTGCCGTGCACCGGGGGGGAAACACCATATATTTT | CAVHRGGNTIYF
TRBD2 | . | TRBJ2-7 | TRBV5-1 | TGCGCCAGCAGCTCAGGTTTCAAAGCGGGGGACCTGGGGGAGCAGTACTTC | CASSSGFKAGDLGEQYF
. | . | TRBJ1-1 | TRBV4-2 | TGTGCCAGCAGCCAAGCCAGGGGTAGTGAAGCTTTCTTT | CASSQARGSEAFF